The 22 T cell receptor beta chains in this list originate from one sample, sequenced in a study of T cells in localized non-small cell lung cancer. Measured with immunoSEQ multiplex PCR; TCRdb has only the in-frame clones, and not every one. The sample has under 25,000 clones, under 95% seen once; the top ten hold 3.5% to 5%. Sample: peripheral blood, taken before any cancer treatment. Source of these receptors: a male donor older than 55 with stage I squamous cell lung carcinoma.

The V gene is TRBV4-3, the J gene TRBJ2-5, with a possible D match to TRBD2 (5 bases). Germline V lookup: CDR1 LGHNA, CDR2 YSLEER. This CDR3 has 13 amino acids. V lost 2 bases and J 10 bases, leaving 14 bases between the germline ends. CDR3 nucleotides: TGCGCCAGCAGCCAACCCCACTCCGCGGGCCAGTACTTC. Its translation is CASSQPHSAGQYF.

The chain recombines TRBV9 with TRBJ2-1; D remains unclear. The V end was cut by 1 base, the J end by 2 bases, with 10 bases between. The germline gives CDR1 SGDLS, CDR2 YYNGEE. The CDR3 consists of 15 residues. In DNA form, the CDR3 reads TGTGCCAGCAGCGTACTCCCCGGAACCTACAATGAGCAGTTCTTC. Translated: CASSVLPGTYNEQFF.

The chain carries TRBV5-1 and TRBJ2-1; 15 bases are shared with TRBD2. The CDR3 contains 21 residues. The V gene end was trimmed by 1 base and the J gene end by 0 bases; junction bases not matched to a gene: 11. The germline CDR1 and CDR2 sequences are SGHRS and YFSETQ. This CDR3 is CASSLISLPGLAGGSYNEQFF. For the CDR3, the DNA is TGCGCCAGCAGCTTGATTTCGTTGCCGGGACTAGCGGGGGGCTCCTACAATGAGCAGTTCTTC.

The V gene is TRBV2, the J gene TRBJ2-7, with D perhaps given as TRBD1 or TRBD2 (6 bases each). The CDR3 length is 14 residues. In germline, CDR1 is SNHLY, CDR2 FYNNEI. With 2 bases removed from V and 6 bases from J, the gap between germline ends came to 14 bases. The CDR3 protein is CASSENGGRGEQYF. CDR3 coding DNA: TGTGCCAGCAGTGAAAATGGGGGGCGCGGCGAGCAGTACTTC.

CDR3 sequence (DNA): TGTGCCAGCAGCGAGACTAGCCAAACCTACGAGCAGTACTTC. Its protein is CASSETSQTYEQYF. The chain carries TRBV9 and TRBJ2-7, with 7 nucleotides matching TRBD2. Looked up from germline, CDR1 is SGDLS and CDR2 is YYNGEE. V shed 3 bases, J shed 2 bases, and the junction held 5 bases outside the gene matches. The CDR3 consists of 14 residues.

The rearrangement uses TRBV7-9 and TRBJ2-1, with 9 positions matching TRBD1. Germline V gene data show CDR1 as SEHNR and CDR2 as FQNEAQ (reference sequence). The CDR3 totals 12 residues. Trimming removed 5 bases from V and 8 bases from J; junction bases left unmatched: 1. CDR3 nucleotides: TGTGCCAGCAGCCGGGACAGGGATGAGCAGTTCTTC. It translates to CASSRDRDEQFF.

The V call is TRBV6-6, the J call TRBJ2-2; no definite D call. The V end lost 3 bases, the J end lost 6 bases, and 11 bases lay between the germline ends. CDR1 is MNHNY and CDR2 is SVGAGI in the germline V gene (reference sequence). The CDR3 sequence is 14 residues long. CDR3 in DNA: TGTGCCAGCAGTTATCCCCTGAGCGCCGGGGAGCTGTTTTTT. Encoded protein: CASSYPLSAGELFF.

This clone appeared once. The rearrangement joins TRBV6-1 to TRBJ2-7; D not resolved. The CDR3 runs 13 residues. V was pared by 2 bases and J by 3 bases, with 8 bases between. Germline CDR1 reads MNHNS; CDR2 reads SASEGT. The chain's CDR3 is CASSEYWGYEQYF. As DNA, the CDR3 is TGTGCCAGCAGTGAATATTGGGGCTACGAGCAGTACTTC.

The chain couples TRBV5-1 to TRBJ1-1; D call uncertain. Germline V gene data show CDR1 as SGHRS and CDR2 as YFSETQ. CDR3 size: 15 residues. Between the trimmed V and J ends, which lost 0 bases and 0 bases, there was a span of 9 bases. The CDR3 protein is CASSLGTDMNTEAFF. The CDR3 bases are TGCGCCAGCAGCTTGGGGACGGATATGAACACTGAAGCTTTCTTT.

The gene calls are TRBV19 and TRBJ1-5, with 8 bases identical to TRBD1. The V gene's germline CDR1 is LNHDA and CDR2 SQIVND (reference sequence). V lost 11 bases and J lost 0; bases outside the gene matches: 12. The CDR3 is 16 amino acids. CDR3 sequence (DNA): TGTGCCGCAAGACAGGGGAGCCCCTATAGCAATCAGCCCCAGCATTTT. Translating it yields CAARQGSPYSNQPQHF.

The V and J genes are TRBV7-6 and TRBJ2-5; 8 bases match TRBD1. Germline V lookup: CDR1 SGHVS, CDR2 FNYEAQ. After removal of 2 bases from V and 4 bases from J, the junction contained 3 bases not matched to a gene. The CDR3 totals 14 residues. CDR3 loop: CASSLQGAAETQYF. CDR3 DNA sequence: TGTGCCAGCAGCTTACAGGGGGCGGCAGAGACCCAGTACTTC.

This clone was found once. The CDR3 is CASSTLGTDSYNEQFF. The CDR3 DNA follows: TGCGCCAGCAGCACCCTCGGGACTGACTCCTACAATGAGCAGTTCTTC. The chain employs TRBV4-3 and TRBJ2-1, with D possibly matching TRBD2 (6 bases). The V end was cut by 5 bases, the J end by 0 bases, with 14 bases between. Germline loops: CDR1 LGHNA, CDR2 YSLEER. This CDR3 is 16 amino acids long.

The chain couples TRBV4-2 to TRBJ2-1; D gene unclear. The CDR3 loop spans 15 amino acids. Germline V gene lookup returns CDR1 LGHNA and CDR2 YNFKEQ. V was cut by 6 bases and J by 5 bases, with 17 bases left in between. DNA of the CDR3: TGTGCCAGCAGAGCACCCCCCGGGTACAACAATGAGCAGTTCTTC. Translated: CASRAPPGYNNEQFF.

The rearrangement joins TRBV7-2 to TRBJ2-7; D is undetermined. V was cut by 4 bases and J by 3 bases, with 13 bases left in between. Germline lookup yields CDR1 SGHTA and CDR2 FQGNSA. The CDR3 runs 14 residues. CDR3 DNA: TGTGCCAGCAGCTACCACAAAGGAGACTACGAGCAGTACTTC. It codes for CASSYHKGDYEQYF.

The chain uses TRBV30 and TRBJ1-1; TRBD1 matches at 8 bases. This CDR3 has 14 amino acids. The ends lost 4 bases at V and 5 bases at J; junction bases unmatched: 9. From germline, CDR1 is GTSNPN and CDR2 SVGIG (reference sequence). CDR3 nucleotides: TGTGCCTGGATGTGGCAGGGGGCGATAACTGAAGCTTTCTTT. Protein sequence: CAWMWQGAITEAFF.

V usage is TRBV19 and J usage is TRBJ2-1, with 11 positions matching TRBD2. CDR1 LNHDA and CDR2 SQIVND come from the germline V gene (reference sequence). J lost 6 bases, V lost 5 bases, and 9 bases had no gene match. The length of the CDR3 is 16 residues. The DNA for the CDR3 is TGTGCCAGTAGTCCTCAACTAGCGGGAGTGGGCAATGAGCAGTTCTTC. Amino acid sequence: CASSPQLAGVGNEQFF. Using reference TRBV19 and TRBJ2-1 for the parts outside the CDR3, the full variable domain is DGGITQSPKYLFRKEGQNVTLSCEQNLNHDAMYWYRQDPGQGLRLIYYSQIVNDFQKGDIAEGYSVSREKKESFPLTVTSAQKNPTAFYLCASSPQLAGVGNEQFFGPGTRLTVL.

This clone came up a few times. DNA of the CDR3: TGTGCCAGCGGGGGTGAGTACGAGCAGTACTTC. This codes for CASGGEYEQYF. V gene TRBV2 combines with J gene TRBJ2-7, with D perhaps given as TRBD1 or TRBD2 (5 bases each). The CDR3 covers 11 residues. The germline gives CDR1 SNHLY, CDR2 FYNNEI. The germline V and J ends were trimmed by 8 bases and 4 bases, with 9 bases remaining between them. Using reference TRBV2 and TRBJ2-7 for the parts outside the CDR3, the full variable domain is EPEVTQTPSHQVTQMGQEVILRCVPISNHLYFYWYRQILGQKVEFLVSFYNNEISEKSEIFDDQFSVERPDGSNFTLKIRSTKLEDSAMYFCASGGEYEQYFGPGTRLTVT.

The chain carries TRBV18 and TRBJ1-1, with 8 bases aligning to TRBD1. The J segment lost 3 bases and the V segment lost 8 bases, leaving 5 bases of the junction unmatched. The CDR3 loop spans 13 amino acids. Germline CDR1 is KGHSH and CDR2 is LQKENI. The CDR3 spells CASRQGRDTEAFF. The CDR3 DNA sequence: TGTGCCAGCCGACAGGGGAGGGACACTGAAGCTTTCTTT.

This chain uses TRBV7-2 with TRBJ2-3; unclear D gene. The V gene's germline CDR1 is SGHTA and CDR2 FQGNSA. This CDR3 spans 14 amino acids. V was cut by 4 bases and J by 2 bases, with 10 bases left in between. CDR3 bases: TGTGCCAGCAGCTCCTCCTACCTCACAGATACGCAGTATTTT. Translating gives CASSSSYLTDTQYF.

The chain has TRBV7-2 and TRBJ1-2; 9 bases map to TRBD1. CDR3 length: 14 amino acids. The germline V gene encodes CDR1 SGHTA and CDR2 FQGNSA. The ends lost 1 base at V and 7 bases at J; junction bases unmatched: 4. CDR3 DNA: TGTGCCAGCAGCTTAGATGACAGGGGGGGTGGCTACACCTTC. It encodes CASSLDDRGGGYTF.

This chain connects TRBV7-9 to TRBJ1-1; the D gene is possibly TRBD1 (5 bases). V was clipped by 5 bases and J by 1 base, with 11 bases between them. Looked up from germline, CDR1 is SEHNR and CDR2 is FQNEAQ (reference sequence). This CDR3 is 14 amino acids long. CDR3 region: CASSPMTENTEAFF. CDR3 bases: TGTGCCAGCAGCCCTATGACAGAGAACACTGAAGCTTTCTTT.

This chain connects TRBV4-3 to TRBJ2-5; D may be TRBD2 (6 bases). There are 16 residues in the CDR3. Looked up from germline, CDR1 is LGHNA and CDR2 is YSLEER. The V end lost 0 bases, the J end lost 4 bases, and 15 bases lay between the germline ends. This CDR3 reads CASSQDGTGEGETQYF. CDR3 nucleotides: TGCGCCAGCAGCCAAGATGGAACGGGAGAGGGAGAGACCCAGTACTTC.